Listed below are T cell receptor beta chains from one sample, sequenced in a study of shared clonotypes between healthy human individuals. Using immunoSEQ multiplex PCR, the repertoire was profiled, and TCRdb retains in-frame clones only, with some absent. There are more than 850,000 clones in the sample; around 78% occur only once, and more than 0.45% lies in the top ten. What was sequenced was memory CD4+ T cells from PBMCs. The receptors originated from a man in his late teens or twenties in good health. Some clones in this sample may be carry-over from other donors' samples. CDR3s include the opening cysteine and the closing phenylalanine or tryptophan. The D gene is left open where the match is weak. Part of the rows lack a size; the others show once, few, many or a class for expanded clones.

J gene	D gene	clone size	V gene	CDR3 protein	CDR3 DNA
TRBJ1-1	-	-	TRBV11-2	CASSGRGPTEAFF	TGTGCCAGCAGCGGCCGGGGTCCTACTGAAGCTTTCTTT
TRBJ2-1	-	few	TRBV5-1	CASSFTNPGLANEQFF	TGCGCCAGCAGCTTTACAAACCCGGGACTCGCAAATGAGCAGTTCTTC
TRBJ1-5	TRBD1	-	TRBV2	CASILVRDRRNQPQHF	TGTGCCAGCATTTTAGTCCGGGACAGGCGGAATCAGCCCCAGCATTTT
TRBJ2-3	TRBD1	-	TRBV5-8	CASSTLDRGVDTQYF	TGTGCCAGCAGCACGCTGGACAGGGGTGTGGATACGCAGTATTTT
TRBJ1-2	-	-	TRBV30	CAWTGFNYGYTF	TGTGCCTGGACAGGGTTTAACTATGGCTACACCTTC
TRBJ2-2	-	-	TRBV2	CASSVSGTTGGELFF	TGTGCCAGCAGTGTTTCGGGCACAACAGGCGGGGAGCTGTTTTTT
TRBJ2-7	TRBD1	-	TRBV7-9	CASSSQGDSYEQYF	TGTGCCAGCAGCTCACAGGGGGACTCCTACGAGCAGTACTTC
TRBJ2-6	TRBD2	-	TRBV28	CASRIAGGGSGANVLTF	TGTGCCAGCAGGATAGCGGGAGGGGGCTCTGGGGCCAACGTCCTGACTTTC
TRBJ1-1	-	few	TRBV6-1	CASSRGEGSTEAFF	TGTGCCAGCAGCCGGGGGGAGGGAAGTACTGAAGCTTTCTTT
TRBJ1-2	-	-	TRBV6-5	CATSGSGPNYGYTF	TGTGCAACATCCGGGTCAGGGCCAAACTATGGCTACACCTTC
TRBJ1-5	-	once	TRBV2	CASSGGLPNQPQHF	TGTGCCAGCAGTGGGGGACTGCCCAATCAGCCCCAGCATTTT
TRBJ1-1	TRBD1	-	TRBV19	CASTQDRGGTEAFF	TGTGCCAGTACCCAGGACAGGGGTGGGACTGAAGCTTTCTTT
TRBJ1-5	-	-	TRBV6-1	CASQGQTQKGGHF	TGTGCCAGTCAAGGACAGACCCAGAAGGGCGGGCATTTT
TRBJ2-3	-	-	TRBV4-1	CASSQVAGAPLDTQYF	TGCGCCAGCAGCCAAGTAGCAGGGGCGCCTTTGGATACGCAGTATTTT
TRBJ2-1	-	-	TRBV6-7	CASSYRTHRPNNEQFF	TGTGCCAGCAGTTACCGGACACACCGACCTAACAATGAGCAGTTCTTC
TRBJ1-6	TRBD1	-	TRBV28	CASSPPIDRGGNSPLHF	TGTGCCAGCAGTCCACCCATCGACAGGGGTGGCAATTCACCCCTCCACTTT